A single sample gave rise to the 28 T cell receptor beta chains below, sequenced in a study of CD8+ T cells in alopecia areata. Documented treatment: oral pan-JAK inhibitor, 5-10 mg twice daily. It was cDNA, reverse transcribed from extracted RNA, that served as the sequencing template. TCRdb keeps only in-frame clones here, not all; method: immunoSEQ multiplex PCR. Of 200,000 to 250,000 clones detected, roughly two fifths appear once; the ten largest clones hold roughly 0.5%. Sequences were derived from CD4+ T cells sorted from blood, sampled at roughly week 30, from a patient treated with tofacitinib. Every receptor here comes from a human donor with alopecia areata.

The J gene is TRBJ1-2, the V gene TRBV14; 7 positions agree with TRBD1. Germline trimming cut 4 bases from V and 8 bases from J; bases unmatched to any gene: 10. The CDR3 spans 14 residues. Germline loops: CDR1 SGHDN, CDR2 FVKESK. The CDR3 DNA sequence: TGTGCCAGCAGCCGTACAGGGGAAAGGGGCGGCTACACCTTC. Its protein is CASSRTGERGGYTF.

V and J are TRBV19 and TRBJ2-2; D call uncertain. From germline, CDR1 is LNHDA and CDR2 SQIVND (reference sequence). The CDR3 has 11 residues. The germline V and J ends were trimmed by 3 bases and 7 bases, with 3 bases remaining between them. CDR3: CASSIVGELFF. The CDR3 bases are TGTGCCAGTAGTATCGTCGGGGAGCTGTTTTTT.

CDR3 nucleotides: TGTGCCAGCAGCTTAGATGGATCTTTCAATGAAAAACTGTTTTTT. Translation: CASSLDGSFNEKLFF. The chain recombines TRBV7-9 with TRBJ1-4; no definite D call. This CDR3 has 15 amino acids. V was clipped by 1 base and J by 5 bases, with 11 bases between them. Germline-derived CDR1 and CDR2 are SEHNR and FQNEAQ (reference sequence). Filled out from reference TRBV7-9 and TRBJ1-4, the complete variable domain reads DTGVSQNPRHKITKRGQNVTFRCDPISEHNRLYWYRQTLGQGPEFLTYFQNEAQLEKSRLLSDRFSAERPKGSFSTLEIQRTEQGDSAMYLCASSLDGSFNEKLFFGSGTQLSVL.

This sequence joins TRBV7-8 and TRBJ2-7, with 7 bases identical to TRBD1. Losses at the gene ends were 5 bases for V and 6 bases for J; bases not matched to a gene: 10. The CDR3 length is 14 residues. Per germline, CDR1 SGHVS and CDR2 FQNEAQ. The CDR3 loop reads CASSLQTGMGEQYF. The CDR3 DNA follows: TGTGCCAGCAGCCTCCAGACAGGGATGGGCGAGCAGTACTTC.

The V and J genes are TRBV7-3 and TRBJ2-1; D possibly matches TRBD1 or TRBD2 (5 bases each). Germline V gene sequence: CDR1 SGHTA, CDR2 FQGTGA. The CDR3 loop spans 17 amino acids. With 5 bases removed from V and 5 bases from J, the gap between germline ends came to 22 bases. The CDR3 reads CASSGLRGREFNNEQFF. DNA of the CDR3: TGTGCCAGCAGCGGTTTACGCGGCAGGGAGTTCAACAATGAGCAGTTCTTC.

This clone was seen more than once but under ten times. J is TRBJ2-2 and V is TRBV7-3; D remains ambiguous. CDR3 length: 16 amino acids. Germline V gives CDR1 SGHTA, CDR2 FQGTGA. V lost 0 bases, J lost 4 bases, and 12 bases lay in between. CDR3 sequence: CASSLTGGGRTGELFF. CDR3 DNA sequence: TGTGCCAGCAGCTTAACGGGCGGCGGTCGCACCGGGGAGCTGTTTTTT.

This chain's CDR3 is CASWGSMGNYGYTF. CDR3 in DNA: TGTGCCAGCTGGGGGTCTATGGGCAACTATGGCTACACCTTC. This chain links TRBV2 with TRBJ1-2; a possible D gene is TRBD1 (5 bases). The length of the CDR3 is 14 residues. Deletions cut 8 bases from V and 2 bases from J, with 15 bases between. Germline lookup yields CDR1 SNHLY and CDR2 FYNNEI.

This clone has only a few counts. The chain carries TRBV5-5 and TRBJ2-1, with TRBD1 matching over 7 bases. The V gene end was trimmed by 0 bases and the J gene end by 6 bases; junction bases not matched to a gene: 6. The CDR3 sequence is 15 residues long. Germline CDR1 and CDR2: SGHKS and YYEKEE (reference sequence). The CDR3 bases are TGTGCCAGCAGCTTGGTGACAGGGAATGTCAATGAGCAGTTCTTC. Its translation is CASSLVTGNVNEQFF.

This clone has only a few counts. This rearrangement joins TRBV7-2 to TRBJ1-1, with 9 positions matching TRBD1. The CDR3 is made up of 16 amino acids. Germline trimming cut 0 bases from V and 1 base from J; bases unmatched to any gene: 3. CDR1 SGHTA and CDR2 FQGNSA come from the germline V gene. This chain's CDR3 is CASSLALTGGNTEAFF. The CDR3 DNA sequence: TGTGCCAGCAGCTTAGCTTTGACAGGGGGGAACACTGAAGCTTTCTTT.

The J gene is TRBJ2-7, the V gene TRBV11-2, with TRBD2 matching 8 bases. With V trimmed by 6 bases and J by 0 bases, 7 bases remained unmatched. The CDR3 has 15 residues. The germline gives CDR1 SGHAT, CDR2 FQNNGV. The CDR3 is CASRVIAGTSYEQYF. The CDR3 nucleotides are TGTGCCAGCAGGGTTATAGCGGGGACCTCCTACGAGCAGTACTTC.

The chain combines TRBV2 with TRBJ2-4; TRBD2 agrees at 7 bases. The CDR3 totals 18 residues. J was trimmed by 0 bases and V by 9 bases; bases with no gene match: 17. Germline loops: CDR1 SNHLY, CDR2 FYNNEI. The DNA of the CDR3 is TGTGCCAGTAAGGGACGACTAGCTGCTACTAAAGCCAAAAACATTCAGTACTTC. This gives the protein CASKGRLAATKAKNIQYF.

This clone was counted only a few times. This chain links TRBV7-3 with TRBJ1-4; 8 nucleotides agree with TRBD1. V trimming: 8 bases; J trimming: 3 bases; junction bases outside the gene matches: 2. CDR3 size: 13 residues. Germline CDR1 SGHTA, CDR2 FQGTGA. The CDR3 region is CASVTGANEKLFF. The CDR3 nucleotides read TGTGCCAGCGTGACAGGGGCTAATGAAAAACTGTTTTTT.

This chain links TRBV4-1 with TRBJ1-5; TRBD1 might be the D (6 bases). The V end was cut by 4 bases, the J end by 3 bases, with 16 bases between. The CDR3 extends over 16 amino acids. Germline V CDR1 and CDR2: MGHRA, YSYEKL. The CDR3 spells CASSREAGGDNQPQHF. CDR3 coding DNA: TGCGCCAGCAGCCGAGAGGCGGGGGGCGACAATCAGCCCCAGCATTTT.

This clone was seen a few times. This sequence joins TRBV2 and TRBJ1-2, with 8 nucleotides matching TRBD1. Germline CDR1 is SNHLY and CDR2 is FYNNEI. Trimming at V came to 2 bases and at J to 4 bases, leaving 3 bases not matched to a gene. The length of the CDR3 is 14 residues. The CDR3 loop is CASSEQGAGYGYTF. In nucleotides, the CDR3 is TGTGCCAGCAGTGAACAGGGGGCGGGCTATGGCTACACCTTC.

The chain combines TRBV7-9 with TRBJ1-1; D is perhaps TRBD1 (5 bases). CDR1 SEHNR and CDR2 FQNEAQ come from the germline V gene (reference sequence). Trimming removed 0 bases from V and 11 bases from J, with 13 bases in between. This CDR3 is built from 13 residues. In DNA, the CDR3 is TGTGCCAGCAGCTTAGCAGGGAGCGGGACGGCTTTCTTT. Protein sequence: CASSLAGSGTAFF.

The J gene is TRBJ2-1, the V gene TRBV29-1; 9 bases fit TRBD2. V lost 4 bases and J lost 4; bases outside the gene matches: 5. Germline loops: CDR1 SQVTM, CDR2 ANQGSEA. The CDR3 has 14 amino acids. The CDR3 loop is CSVVATSGYNEQFF. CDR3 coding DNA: TGCAGCGTTGTAGCGACTAGCGGTTACAATGAGCAGTTCTTC.

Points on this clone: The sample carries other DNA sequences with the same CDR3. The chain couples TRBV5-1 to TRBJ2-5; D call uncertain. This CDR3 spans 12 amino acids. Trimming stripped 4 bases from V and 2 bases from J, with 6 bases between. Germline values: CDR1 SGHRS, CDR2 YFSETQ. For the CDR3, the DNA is TGCGCCAGCAGCCCACTTCAAGAGACCCAGTACTTC. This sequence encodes CASSPLQETQYF.

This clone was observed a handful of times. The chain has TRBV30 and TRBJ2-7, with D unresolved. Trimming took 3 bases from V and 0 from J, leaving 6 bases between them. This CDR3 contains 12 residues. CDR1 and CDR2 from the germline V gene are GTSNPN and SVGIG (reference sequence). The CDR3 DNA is TGTGCCTGGAGCGGAGCCTCCTACGAGCAGTACTTC. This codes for CAWSGASYEQYF.

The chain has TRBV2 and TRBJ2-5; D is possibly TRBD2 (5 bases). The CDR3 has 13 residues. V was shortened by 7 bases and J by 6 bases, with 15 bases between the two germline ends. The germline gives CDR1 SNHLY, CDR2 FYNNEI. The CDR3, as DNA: TGTGCCAGCATACGCGGGTTGGCAAAGACCCAGTACTTC. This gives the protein CASIRGLAKTQYF.

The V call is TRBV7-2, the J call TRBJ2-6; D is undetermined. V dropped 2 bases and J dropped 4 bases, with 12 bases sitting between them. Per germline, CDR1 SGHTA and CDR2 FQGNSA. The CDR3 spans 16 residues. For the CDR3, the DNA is TGTGCCAGCAGCTTATCTTCGGATTCCGGGGCCAACGTCCTGACTTTC. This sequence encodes CASSLSSDSGANVLTF.

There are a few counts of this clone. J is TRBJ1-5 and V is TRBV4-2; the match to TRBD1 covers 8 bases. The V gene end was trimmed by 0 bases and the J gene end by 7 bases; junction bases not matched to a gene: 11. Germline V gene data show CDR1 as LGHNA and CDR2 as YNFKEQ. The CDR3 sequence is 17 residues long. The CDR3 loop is CASSQDTDRAGKQPQHF. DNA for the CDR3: TGTGCCAGCAGCCAAGACACGGACAGGGCGGGTAAACAGCCCCAGCATTTT.

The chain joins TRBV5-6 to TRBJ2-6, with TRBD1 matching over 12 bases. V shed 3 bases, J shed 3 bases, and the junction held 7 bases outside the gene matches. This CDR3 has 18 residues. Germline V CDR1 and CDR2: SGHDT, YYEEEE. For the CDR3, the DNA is TGTGCCAGCAGCTCGCCGGGACAGGGGGCTTTTGGGGCCAACGTCCTGACTTTC. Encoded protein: CASSSPGQGAFGANVLTF.

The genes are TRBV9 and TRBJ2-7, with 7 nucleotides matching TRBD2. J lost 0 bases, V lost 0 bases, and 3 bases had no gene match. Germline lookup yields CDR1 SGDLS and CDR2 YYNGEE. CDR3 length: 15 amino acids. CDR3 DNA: TGTGCCAGCAGCGTAGAACGCGGGAGCTCCTACGAGCAGTACTTC. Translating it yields CASSVERGSSYEQYF.

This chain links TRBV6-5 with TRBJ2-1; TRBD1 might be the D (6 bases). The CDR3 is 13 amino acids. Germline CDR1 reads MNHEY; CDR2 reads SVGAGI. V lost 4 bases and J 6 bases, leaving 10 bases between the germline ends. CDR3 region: CASSFEGGNEQFF. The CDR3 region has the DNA TGTGCCAGCAGTTTCGAAGGGGGCAATGAGCAGTTCTTC.

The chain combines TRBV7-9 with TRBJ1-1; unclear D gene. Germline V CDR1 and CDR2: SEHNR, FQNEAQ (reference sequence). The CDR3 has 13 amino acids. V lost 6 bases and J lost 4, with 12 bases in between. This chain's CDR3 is CASRTLPATEAFF. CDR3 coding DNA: TGTGCCAGCAGGACTCTCCCTGCCACTGAAGCTTTCTTT. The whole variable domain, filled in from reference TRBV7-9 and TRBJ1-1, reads DTGVSQNPRHKITKRGQNVTFRCDPISEHNRLYWYRQTLGQGPEFLTYFQNEAQLEKSRLLSDRFSAERPKGSFSTLEIQRTEQGDSAMYLCASRTLPATEAFFGQGTRLTVV.

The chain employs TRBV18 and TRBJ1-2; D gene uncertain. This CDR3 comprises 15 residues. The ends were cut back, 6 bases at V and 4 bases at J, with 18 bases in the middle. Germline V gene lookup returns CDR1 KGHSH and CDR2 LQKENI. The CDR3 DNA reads TGTGCCAGCTCCCTAGGTGACGAAACTATCTATGGCTACACCTTC. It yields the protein CASSLGDETIYGYTF.

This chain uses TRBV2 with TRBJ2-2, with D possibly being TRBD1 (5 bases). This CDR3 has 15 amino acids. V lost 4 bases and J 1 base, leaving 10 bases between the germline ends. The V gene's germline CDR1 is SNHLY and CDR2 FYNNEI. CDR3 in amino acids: CASSGQGLNTGELFF. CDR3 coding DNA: TGTGCCAGCAGTGGTCAGGGATTGAACACCGGGGAGCTGTTTTTT.

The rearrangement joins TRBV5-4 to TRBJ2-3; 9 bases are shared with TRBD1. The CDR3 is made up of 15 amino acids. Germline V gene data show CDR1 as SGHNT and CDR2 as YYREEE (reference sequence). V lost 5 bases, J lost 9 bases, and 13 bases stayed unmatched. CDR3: CASSSGTGNRWTQYF. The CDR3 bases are TGTGCCAGCAGTTCCGGGACAGGGAACAGGTGGACGCAGTATTTT.